This T cell receptor beta chain was sequenced for a study of blood T cell repertoires in COVID-19. Germline V gene data show CDR1 as MNHNS and CDR2 as SASEGT. Trimming cost V 1 base and J 0 bases; bases outside gene matches: 8. The CDR3 is 17 residues long. The repertoire was sequenced with immunoSEQ multiplex PCR; TCRdb's copy has only in-frame clones and lacks some. The sample lists 150,000 to 200,000 clones; almost 80% were seen once. The TCR was taken from a woman between 50 and 59 years old who had recovered from COVID-19. Specimen: PBMCs or T cells enriched from blood (not recorded which). The chain employs TRBV6-1 and TRBJ2-7, with 8 bases lining up with TRBD2. CDR3 coding DNA: TGTGCCAGCAGTGAAGATGGCAGCGGGAGCTTCTCCTACGAGCAGTACTTC. Its protein is CASSEDGSGSFSYEQYF.